The rows below give T cell receptor beta chains drawn from one sample of a study of T cells in Graves' hyperthyroidism and ophthalmopathy. A single record per CDR3 protein comes from TCRdb applying MiXCR to the multiplex PCR reads. The sample lists about 350,000 distinct CDR3 sequences; roughly 15% were seen once. Sequencing used blood. Receptors were obtained from a woman in her thirties or forties with Graves' ophthalmopathy. Each CDR3 is given with its conserved first and last residue. The D gene is left open where the match is weak. Clone size appears in some rows only: once, few, many, or a class for an expanded clone.

>many|NA|TRBV2|TRBJ1-4
TGTGCCAGCAGGTGGGGGGGCGCGGAACTGTTTTTT
CASRWGGAELFF
>NA|TRBD1|TRBV4-2|TRBJ2-5
TGTGCCATCAGTATTACAGGGGGCGTAAAGGAAGAGACCCAGTACTTC
CAISITGGVKEETQYF
>many|TRBD2|TRBV10-1|TRBJ2-1
TGCGCCAGCAGTGACGCGGGAGTGGGTAGGAATGAGCAGTTCTTC
CASSDAGVGRNEQFF
>many|TRBD1|TRBV12-3/TRBV12-4|TRBJ2-3
TGTGCCAGCAGTGCCGGGACAGGGGCAGGCGATACGCAGTATTTT
CASSAGTGAGDTQYF
>many|TRBD2|TRBV2|TRBJ2-1
TGTGCCAGCAGGGGACTAGCGGGGGGACGTGGGAATGAGCAGTTCTTC
CASRGLAGGRGNEQFF
>many|NA|TRBV7-6|TRBJ2-5
TGTGCCAGCAGCATCCAAGCCGATCAAGAGACCCAGTACTTC
CASSIQADQETQYF
>many|NA|TRBV27|TRBJ2-7
TGTGCCAGCAGTTTATCGGCCACCTACGAGCAGTACTTC
CASSLSATYEQYF
>many|NA|TRBV7-9|TRBJ1-2
TGTGCCAGCAGCCCGACCCGACAGGTGGCGTTTGGCTACACCTTC
CASSPTRQVAFGYTF
>NA|NA|TRBV20-1|TRBJ1-4
TGCAGTGCATTCCAGGGTGCCACTAATGAAAAACTGTTTTTT
CSAFQGATNEKLFF
>NA|NA|TRBV5-8|TRBJ2-7
TGTGCCAGCAGCTTGGCCGAGGGCTCTCGCACTCCCTACGAGCAGTACTTC
CASSLAEGSRTPYEQYF
>many|TRBD2|TRBV20-1|TRBJ2-7
TGCAGTGCTAGCGGCGGGAGTATATACGAGCAGTACTTC
CSASGGSIYEQYF
>many|NA|TRBV24-1|TRBJ2-3
TGTGCCACCGGGCGGGTGGGTACGCAGTATTTT
CATGRVGTQYF
>NA|NA|TRBV3-1|TRBJ1-4
TGTGCCAGCAGCCTGCGGGGCGCAGGTAATGAAAAACTGTTTTTT
CASSLRGAGNEKLFF
>NA|NA|TRBV18|TRBJ2-3
TGTGCCAGCTCACCTCCGGCGGCGGCGGATACGCAGTATTTT
CASSPPAAADTQYF
>NA|NA|TRBV29-1|TRBJ1-2
TGCAGCGTTGGGTCCCCGGGCAGGATGAGAAGCTACACCTTC
CSVGSPGRMRSYTF
>few|NA|TRBV6-1|TRBJ1-3
TGTGCCAGCAGCTTGGACATCCAAACCCTTTCTGGAAACACCATATATTTT
CASSLDIQTLSGNTIYF
>many|TRBD1|TRBV6-1|TRBJ2-5
TGTGCCAGCAGTGAAACGACAGGGTCGGTGGAGACCCAGTACTTC
CASSETTGSVETQYF
>few|NA|TRBV19|TRBJ1-2
TGTGCCAGTAGCACACCGGGACCGGTCCGAGATAACTATGGCTACACCTTC
CASSTPGPVRDNYGYTF
>few|TRBD1|TRBV5-6|TRBJ1-3
TGTGCCAGCAGACTGCTACAGGGGGCCGCTGGAAACACCATATATTTT
CASRLLQGAAGNTIYF
>many|NA|TRBV12-3/TRBV12-4|TRBJ2-7
TGTGCCAGCAGTTTTTGGGGCGACGAGCAGTACTTC
CASSFWGDEQYF
>many|NA|TRBV12-3/TRBV12-4|TRBJ1-1
TGTGCCAGCAGTTTATCTCGGGGTAGAGCTTTCTTT
CASSLSRGRAFF
>NA|TRBD2|TRBV5-4|TRBJ2-3
TGTGCCAGCAGCGGGAGGGCTAGCGGTAGCACAGATACGCAGTATTTT
CASSGRASGSTDTQYF
>NA|TRBD2|TRBV20-1|TRBJ2-7
TGCAGTGCTAGAGACCGTAAAGCGGGAGGAGTGGCCTACGAGCAGTACTTC
CSARDRKAGGVAYEQYF
>many|NA|TRBV7-8|TRBJ2-7
TGTGCCAGCAGCCTAGGTCCCGCTACCTACGAGCAGTACTTC
CASSLGPATYEQYF
>NA|NA|TRBV7-2|TRBJ2-5
TGTGCCAGCAGCTTTTTGCACTCTGGGTTACAAGAGACCCAGTACTTC
CASSFLHSGLQETQYF
>few|NA|TRBV6-1|TRBJ2-7
TGTGCCAGCTTAAGGGGGAGCTCCTACGAGCAGTACTTC
CASLRGSSYEQYF
>few|NA|TRBV13|TRBJ2-6
TGTGCCAGCAGCTTAGTAGGGGGGAAGACTCTGGGGTCCAACGTCCTGACTTTC
CASSLVGGKTLGSNVLTF
>many|TRBD1|TRBV28|TRBJ2-2
TGTGCCAGCAGCTCCGGGACAGGGGAGACCGGGGAGCTGTTTTTT
CASSSGTGETGELFF
>few|NA|TRBV19|TRBJ1-2
TGTGCCAGTAATGCCGGTGGCTACACCTTC
CASNAGGYTF
>many|NA|TRBV7-9|TRBJ1-1
TGTGCCAGCAGCCAAACAGGATTTGAAGCTTTCTTT
CASSQTGFEAFF
>many|NA|TRBV24-1|TRBJ2-2
TGTGCCACCGCACGAGGATCGAACACCGGGGAGCTGTTTTTT
CATARGSNTGELFF
>NA|NA|TRBV20-1|TRBJ1-5
TGCAGTGCTAGAAAAAGTAGCAGGGGTATTCAGCCCCAGCATTTT
CSARKSSRGIQPQHF
>many|NA|TRBV2|TRBJ1-5
TGTGCCAGCAGTGTAAGACAGGGCAATCAGCCCCAGCATTTT
CASSVRQGNQPQHF
>many|TRBD1|TRBV2|TRBJ2-1
TGTGCCAGCAGTGAATCGGGACAGGAGTACAATGAGCAGTTCTTC
CASSESGQEYNEQFF
>few|TRBD2|TRBV9|TRBJ2-1
TGTGCCAGCAGCGTACGACTAGCGGGAGAGTACAATGAGCAGTTCTTC
CASSVRLAGEYNEQFF
>NA|NA|TRBV6-1|TRBJ1-6
TGTGCCAGCTCCGGCGGAGAGGATTCACCCCTCCACTTT
CASSGGEDSPLHF
>many|NA|TRBV7-8|TRBJ2-7
TGTGCCAGCAGCTCTTATTGGGAGCAGTACTTC
CASSSYWEQYF
>NA|NA|TRBV3-1|TRBJ1-2
TGTGCCAGCAGCCAAGAGGGATTCGATGGCTACACCTTC
CASSQEGFDGYTF
>NA|NA|TRBV4-2|TRBJ1-4
TGTGCCAGCAGCCAAGAGCGGGGAACTAATGAAAAACTGTTTTTT
CASSQERGTNEKLFF
>many|TRBD1|TRBV6-1|TRBJ2-1
TGTGCCAGCAGGGAGTTCCGGGACAGGTCGTACAATGAGCAGTTCTTC
CASREFRDRSYNEQFF